Following are 25 T cell receptor beta chains from one sample sequenced in a study of identical twins. MiXCR, applied by TCRdb to the 5' RACE reads, yields one record per CDR3 protein. The sample shows about 1.7 million distinct CDR3 sequences, about 30% of them seen only once. Sequencing input: cord blood. The receptors derive from a newborn girl in good health.

The J gene is TRBJ1-2, the V gene TRBV12-3 or TRBV12-4; D gene unclear. The CDR3 has 14 residues. Trimming left V 1 base short and J 4 bases short, with 10 bases between. In nucleotides, the CDR3 is TGTGCCAGCAGTTTAGACCTCTTGGGCTATGGCTACACCTTC. Residues: CASSLDLLGYGYTF.

CDR3 sequence reads: CASSRGVDNQPQHF. The DNA of the CDR3 is TGTGCCAGCAGCCGAGGGGTGGATAATCAGCCCCAGCATTTT. The V gene is TRBV2, the J gene TRBJ1-5, with TRBD1 as a possible D gene (5 bases). This CDR3 is built from 14 residues. From germline, CDR1 is SNHLY and CDR2 FYNNEI. Trimming removed 6 bases at V and 4 bases at J, with 13 bases between.

This clonotype was recorded a few times. This chain connects TRBV27 to TRBJ1-1; 8 bases match TRBD1. J lost 5 bases, V lost 6 bases, and 8 bases had no gene match. CDR1 and CDR2 (germline): MNHEY, SMNVEV (reference sequence). CDR3 length: 14 amino acids. The CDR3 sequence is CASSLQGAVTEAFF. CDR3 coding DNA: TGTGCCAGCAGCTTGCAGGGGGCGGTTACTGAAGCTTTCTTT.

The chain recombines TRBV7-8 with TRBJ1-5; weak D call: TRBD1 (6 bases). V lost 4 bases to trimming and J lost 7 bases, with 8 bases between them. Looked up from germline, CDR1 is SGHVS and CDR2 is FQNEAQ. The CDR3 is 12 residues long. The CDR3 here is CASSWGPQPQHF. For the CDR3, the DNA is TGTGCCAGCAGCTGGGGGCCCCAGCCCCAGCATTTT.

This clonotype was seen a handful of times. The rearrangement joins TRBV20-1 to TRBJ2-7; TRBD2 aligns across 11 bases. This CDR3 comprises 14 residues. J gave up 2 bases and V 3 bases, and 3 bases lay outside the gene matches. The germline CDR1 and CDR2 sequences are DFQATT and SNEGSKA (reference sequence). CDR3: CSASSGGAAYEQYF. CDR3 nucleotide sequence: TGCAGTGCTAGTAGCGGGGGGGCGGCCTACGAGCAGTACTTC.

This clonotype has a handful of counts. The rearrangement uses TRBV2 and TRBJ2-5, with D unresolved. Looked up from germline, CDR1 is SNHLY and CDR2 is FYNNEI. V was clipped by 3 bases and J by 5 bases, with 10 bases between them. The CDR3 totals 13 residues. CDR3 loop: CASSDIVGETQYF. In DNA form, the CDR3 reads TGTGCCAGCAGTGACATAGTCGGGGAGACCCAGTACTTC.

The V gene is TRBV20-1, the J gene TRBJ1-5; TRBD1 agrees at 9 bases. CDR3 length: 16 residues. V dropped 3 bases and J dropped 7; count of bases not matched to a gene: 13. Germline CDR1 reads DFQATT; CDR2 reads SNEGSKA (reference sequence). The CDR3: CSASRRTGTGRQPQHF. For the CDR3, the DNA is TGCAGTGCTAGTAGGAGAACCGGGACAGGGAGGCAGCCCCAGCATTTT.

The table lists this clonotype with a few counts. The chain recombines TRBV12-3 or TRBV12-4 with TRBJ1-2, with 10 bases lining up with TRBD1. The trim removed 6 bases at V and 4 bases at J, leaving 8 bases unmatched. The CDR3 has 15 amino acids. The CDR3: CASSHPRDRGYGYTF. The CDR3 nucleotides are TGTGCCAGCAGCCACCCTCGGGACAGGGGCTATGGCTACACCTTC.

Notes on this clonotype: A much larger clone lies a single base off, so this may be a read error. The chain is built from TRBV5-1 and TRBJ1-2; D gene unclear. CDR1 and CDR2 from the germline V gene are SGHRS and YFSETQ. The CDR3 runs 14 residues. The CDR3 DNA reads TGCGCCAGCAGCTTGGCGGGGTTTAACTATGACTACACCTTC. It yields the protein CASSLAGFNYDYTF.

The V call is TRBV6-5, the J call TRBJ2-3, with 11 bases that match TRBD2. The ends lost 2 bases at V and 0 bases at J; junction bases unmatched: 7. In germline, CDR1 is MNHEY, CDR2 SVGAGI. The CDR3 contains 18 residues. DNA for the CDR3: TGTGCCAGCAGTTACCCTACCACTAGCGGGAGTAGCACAGATACGCAGTATTTT. This encodes CASSYPTTSGSSTDTQYF.

The chain carries TRBV9 and TRBJ2-3, with a weak D call TRBD2 (6 bases). Deletions cut 3 bases from V and 0 bases from J, with 11 bases between. This CDR3 comprises 15 residues. Looked up from germline, CDR1 is SGDLS and CDR2 is YYNGEE. The CDR3 sequence is CASSARDFSTDTQYF. The CDR3 DNA is TGTGCCAGCAGCGCCCGGGACTTTAGCACAGATACGCAGTATTTT.

The V call is TRBV3-1, the J call TRBJ2-3; 10 positions agree with TRBD1. The CDR3 has 15 amino acids. CDR1 and CDR2 from the germline V gene are LGHDT and YNNKEL (reference sequence). V lost 5 bases and J lost 5; bases outside the gene matches: 7. The CDR3 here is CASSRDWTGGDTQYF. DNA of the CDR3: TGTGCCAGCAGCAGGGATTGGACAGGGGGAGATACGCAGTATTTT.

In its sample, this clonotype was seen once. The rearrangement joins TRBV6-1 to TRBJ1-1; D may be TRBD1 (5 bases). Between the trimmed V and J ends, which lost 10 bases and 6 bases, there was a span of 18 bases. The germline V gene has CDR1 MNHNS and CDR2 SASEGT. CDR3 length: 13 residues. The CDR3: CATRKGWSAEAFF. In DNA form, the CDR3 reads TGTGCCACCAGGAAGGGGTGGAGTGCTGAAGCTTTCTTT.

The chain uses TRBV20-1 and TRBJ1-1, with a possible D match to TRBD1 (5 bases). V was shortened by 0 bases and J by 10 bases, with 6 bases between the two germline ends. Per germline, CDR1 DFQATT and CDR2 SNEGSKA (reference sequence). This CDR3 is 10 amino acids long. The CDR3 protein is CSARDQGAFF. In nucleotides, the CDR3 is TGCAGTGCTAGAGATCAGGGAGCTTTCTTT.

The chain carries TRBV5-1 and TRBJ2-1, with 15 bases aligning to TRBD2. The germline V gene encodes CDR1 SGHRS and CDR2 YFSETQ. The CDR3 loop spans 16 amino acids. V lost 3 bases to trimming and J lost 9 bases; unmatched junction nucleotides: 7. CDR3 sequence: CASSSGLAGGVSEQFF. CDR3 nucleotide sequence: TGCGCCAGCAGCTCCGGACTAGCGGGGGGGGTCAGTGAGCAGTTCTTC.

The chain has TRBV20-1 and TRBJ2-1; 12 nucleotides line up with TRBD2. The germline V gene encodes CDR1 DFQATT and CDR2 SNEGSKA (reference sequence). The V and J ends lost 5 bases and 8 bases, in that order; junction bases with no gene match: 13. The CDR3 sequence is 16 residues long. The CDR3 DNA sequence: TGCAGTGCTCCTAATGGACTAGCGGGAAGAGGATATGAGCAGTTCTTC. Residues: CSAPNGLAGRGYEQFF.

This clonotype was counted a single time. The V gene is TRBV29-1, the J gene TRBJ1-1; D gene unclear. The CDR3 totals 11 residues. V lost 6 bases and J lost 10, with 15 bases in between. CDR1 SQVTM and CDR2 ANQGSEA come from the germline V gene. The CDR3, as DNA: TGCAGCGTCCGGCCCGCTGCGGGAGCTTTCTTT. The encoded protein is CSVRPAAGAFF.

The chain recombines TRBV7-2 with TRBJ2-3; 12 positions match TRBD2. Per the germline V gene, CDR1 is SGHTA and CDR2 is FQGNSA. The CDR3 has 16 amino acids. The J segment lost 4 bases and the V segment lost 1 base, leaving 3 bases of the junction unmatched. CDR3 region: CASSLVGTSGSDTQYF. The CDR3, as DNA: TGTGCCAGCAGCTTAGTAGGGACTAGCGGGTCAGATACGCAGTATTTT.

Turning to this clonotype: A much larger clone lies a single base off, so this may be a read error. The chain links TRBV10-3 to TRBJ2-1; weak D call: TRBD2 (6 bases). The CDR3 is 12 amino acids. Germline assignment: CDR1 ENHRY and CDR2 SYGVKD. The CDR3, as DNA: TGTGTCATCAGACTAGAGGGGAATGAGCAGTTCTTC. As protein: CVIRLEGNEQFF.

This chain uses TRBV6-2 or TRBV6-3 with TRBJ2-3; 7 nucleotides agree with TRBD1. The CDR3 is 16 amino acids. Looked up from germline, CDR1 is MNHEY and CDR2 is SVGEGT. J gave up 2 bases and V 6 bases, and 11 bases lay outside the gene matches. CDR3 sequence (DNA): TGTGCCAGCAGACGAAACAGGGGTACCTCCACAGATACGCAGTATTTT. Translated, it gives CASRRNRGTSTDTQYF.

The V and J genes are TRBV5-1 and TRBJ2-7, with D unclear. Trimming left V 1 base short and J 2 bases short, with 7 bases between. This CDR3 comprises 13 residues. CDR1 and CDR2 from the germline V gene are SGHRS and YFSETQ. The CDR3 here is CASSLTWAYEQYF. As DNA, the CDR3 is TGCGCCAGCAGCTTGACGTGGGCCTACGAGCAGTACTTC.

This clonotype was counted many times. This chain links TRBV3-1 with TRBJ1-5; D is undetermined. CDR3 length: 13 residues. Trimming shortened V by 0 bases and J by 5 bases, and 5 bases separated the two germline ends. CDR1 and CDR2 from the germline V gene are LGHDT and YNNKEL (reference sequence). DNA of the CDR3: TGTGCCAGCAGCCAAGATCGGGATCAGCCCCAGCATTTT. This gives the protein CASSQDRDQPQHF.

In this sample, this clonotype turned up a few times. The genes are TRBV12-3 or TRBV12-4 and TRBJ2-7, with D perhaps TRBD1 or TRBD2 (5 bases each). The germline V and J ends were trimmed by 1 base and 2 bases, with 12 bases remaining between them. The CDR3 runs 15 residues. Here the CDR3 reads CASSLVRQGAYEQYF. The CDR3 nucleotides are TGTGCCAGCAGTTTAGTACGCCAGGGAGCCTACGAGCAGTACTTC.

The rearrangement uses TRBV28 and TRBJ2-1; 10 bases are shared with TRBD2. CDR3 length: 14 amino acids. V was clipped by 9 bases and J by 6 bases; unmatched bases: 8. The germline CDR1 and CDR2 sequences are MDHEN and SYDVKM. The CDR3 DNA follows: TGTGCCAGTTCAGCGGGAGGGCCGGCCAATGAGCAGTTCTTC. It yields the protein CASSAGGPANEQFF.

The chain uses TRBV19 and TRBJ1-2; D gene ambiguous. This CDR3 spans 13 amino acids. V was clipped by 1 base and J by 3 bases, with 6 bases between them. Germline CDR1 reads LNHDA; CDR2 reads SQIVND (reference sequence). The CDR3 DNA sequence: TGTGCCAGTAGTATAGTGACTGACTATGGCTACACCTTC. Its translation is CASSIVTDYGYTF.